These 30 T cell receptor beta chains were sequenced from one sample in a study of OX40 agonist ivuxolimab in advanced cancers. Sequencing was performed with immunoSEQ multiplex PCR; in TCRdb, only in-frame clones are kept and a portion is missing. The sample shows some 82,000 clones, roughly 90% of them seen only once. This specimen consisted of CD4+ or CD8+ T cells sorted from blood, obtained in a trial of the OX40 agonist ivuxolimab. These receptors were collected from an adult with an advanced solid tumor such as melanoma, head and neck, liver or kidney cancer.

CDR3 nucleotide sequence: TGTGCCAGCAGTGGAGGGCAGGGCCACAACACCGGGGAGCTGTTTTTT. Amino acids: CASSGGQGHNTGELFF. The chain links TRBV6-1 to TRBJ2-2; D might be TRBD1 or TRBD2, each matching 5 bases. Trimming took 4 bases from V and 2 from J, leaving 14 bases between them. Germline V gives CDR1 MNHNS, CDR2 SASEGT. CDR3 length: 16 residues.

The genes are TRBV27 and TRBJ2-7; TRBD2 is a possible D gene (6 bases). With 3 bases removed from V and 2 bases from J, the gap between germline ends came to 14 bases. From germline, CDR1 is MNHEY and CDR2 SMNVEV (reference sequence). The length of the CDR3 is 15 residues. In DNA, the CDR3 is TGTGCCAGCAGTTTGGCGGGGCGGGACCCCTACGAGCAGTACTTC. This codes for CASSLAGRDPYEQYF.

The V gene is TRBV7-8, the J gene TRBJ2-2, with TRBD2 matching over 15 bases. CDR1 is SGHVS, CDR2 FQNEAQ, per germline. The length of the CDR3 is 15 residues. V was pared by 6 bases and J by 10 bases, with 6 bases of the junction left unmatched. In DNA, the CDR3 is TGTGCCAGCAGTGGACTAGCGGGAGGGCCCGAGGAGCTGTTTTTT. Translated, it gives CASSGLAGGPEELFF.

The chain carries TRBV29-1 and TRBJ1-2; maybe TRBD1 (6 bases). The ends were cut back, 7 bases at V and 0 bases at J, with 12 bases in the middle. CDR1 and CDR2 from the germline V gene are SQVTM and ANQGSEA. This CDR3 spans 13 amino acids. In DNA, the CDR3 is TGCAGCGCTGCGACAGGAACTAACTATGGCTACACCTTC. This gives the protein CSAATGTNYGYTF.

The V gene is TRBV29-1, the J gene TRBJ1-6; 10 nucleotides agree with TRBD1. The length of the CDR3 is 14 residues. The J segment lost 9 bases and the V segment lost 6 bases, leaving 8 bases of the junction unmatched. CDR1 SQVTM and CDR2 ANQGSEA come from the germline V gene. DNA for the CDR3: TGCAGCGTATTGACAGGGGGCGCGAGTTCACCCCTCCACTTT. It yields the protein CSVLTGGASSPLHF. The full variable domain, its missing parts supplied by reference TRBV29-1 and TRBJ1-6, is SAVISQKPSRDICQRGTSLTIQCQVDSQVTMMFWYRQQPGQSLTLIATANQGSEATYESGFVIDKFPISRPNLTFSTLTVSNMSPEDSSIYLCSVLTGGASSPLHFGNGTRLTVT.

This chain uses TRBV4-2 with TRBJ2-5; 9 bases agree with TRBD2. Per the germline V gene, CDR1 is LGHNA and CDR2 is YNFKEQ. The CDR3 spans 17 residues. V shed 1 base, J shed 1 base, and the junction held 7 bases outside the gene matches. The CDR3 sequence: CASSQGLAGVAQETQYF. The CDR3 DNA reads TGTGCCAGCAGCCAAGGTTTAGCGGGAGTGGCCCAAGAGACCCAGTACTTC.

This chain connects TRBV7-9 to TRBJ2-5; TRBD2 might be the D (5 bases). V was cut by 1 base and J by 4 bases, with 10 bases left in between. CDR3 length equals 14 residues. Germline-derived CDR1 and CDR2 are SEHNR and FQNEAQ (reference sequence). The CDR3 nucleotides are TGTGCCAGCAGCTTAGAGGTAGCGCTAGAGACCCAGTACTTC. Amino acids: CASSLEVALETQYF.

The chain is built from TRBV7-2 and TRBJ2-7; 9 bases map to TRBD2. The CDR3 loop spans 16 amino acids. The V gene end was trimmed by 5 bases and the J gene end by 5 bases; junction bases not matched to a gene: 13. Germline V gene lookup returns CDR1 SGHTA and CDR2 FQGNSA. The CDR3 protein is CASSRGTSFNVDEQYF. CDR3 nucleotides: TGTGCCAGCAGCAGGGGGACTAGCTTTAATGTCGACGAGCAGTACTTC.

The chain joins TRBV28 to TRBJ2-3; a possible D gene is TRBD1 (5 bases). The germline V gene encodes CDR1 MDHEN and CDR2 SYDVKM. Trimming pared 6 bases from V and 0 bases from J, leaving 10 bases between. CDR3 length: 14 amino acids. This chain's CDR3 is CASRIDSSTDTQYF. In DNA, the CDR3 is TGTGCCAGCAGAATTGACAGCAGCACAGATACGCAGTATTTT.

The chain carries TRBV6-5 and TRBJ1-5; D is unclear. CDR3 length: 13 amino acids. CDR1 and CDR2 from the germline V gene are MNHEY and SVGAGI. Trimming cost V 6 bases and J 4 bases, with 10 bases left between them. This CDR3 reads CASRTDGNQPQHF. The DNA of the CDR3 is TGTGCCAGCAGGACCGACGGAAATCAGCCCCAGCATTTT.

In the case of this clone: Germline is not matched at one junction end, which may reflect a read error. The rearrangement links TRBV7-2 to TRBJ2-5; 9 nucleotides match TRBD2. The V gene's germline CDR1 is SGHTA and CDR2 FQGNSA. This CDR3 has 14 amino acids. The CDR3 is CASSLAGLQETQYF. The CDR3 DNA sequence: TGTGCCAGCAGCCTAGCGGGACTCCAAGAGACCCAGTACTTC.

This clone was recorded a few times. CDR3 in DNA: TGTGCCAGCTCACTGAACCGGGCGGACACCGGGGAGCTGTTTTTT. The encoded protein is CASSLNRADTGELFF. The gene calls are TRBV18 and TRBJ2-2; no clear D gene. Per the germline V gene, CDR1 is KGHSH and CDR2 is LQKENI. This CDR3 region has 15 residues. V lost 4 bases and J 3 bases, leaving 12 bases between the germline ends.

This clone was counted a single time. V gene TRBV5-1 combines with J gene TRBJ2-1, with unresolved D. The germline V and J ends were trimmed by 3 bases and 8 bases, with 27 bases remaining between them. CDR3 size: 18 residues. Germline CDR1 and CDR2: SGHRS and YFSETQ. In nucleotides, the CDR3 is TGCGCCAGCAGCTCCACCCAGACGGCCATGACCCTACAATATGAGCAGTTCTTC. Encoded protein: CASSSTQTAMTLQYEQFF.

The CDR3 nucleotides read TGTGCCAGCATAGGGACACCCTCCTACGAGCAGTACTTC. It encodes CASIGTPSYEQYF. This rearrangement joins TRBV28 to TRBJ2-7; TRBD1 is a possible D gene (6 bases). CDR3 length: 13 amino acids. The V and J ends lost 7 bases and 0 bases respectively, with 10 bases between them. CDR1 and CDR2 (germline): MDHEN, SYDVKM.

The V call is TRBV6-5, the J call TRBJ1-1; D is uncertain. The CDR3 consists of 14 residues. V was shortened by 6 bases and J by 1 base, with 12 bases between the two germline ends. Looked up from germline, CDR1 is MNHEY and CDR2 is SVGAGI. The CDR3 DNA follows: TGTGCCAGCAGCTGGGTGGGTACGAACACTGAAGCTTTCTTT. Protein: CASSWVGTNTEAFF.

The CDR3 coding sequence is TGTGCCAGCAGGGAGGTTTTGTCGGGGAACACTGAAGCTTTCTTT. Translated, it gives CASREVLSGNTEAFF. J is TRBJ1-1 and V is TRBV2; D uncertain. V was clipped by 6 bases and J by 1 base, with 15 bases between them. The CDR3 has 15 residues. The germline V gene encodes CDR1 SNHLY and CDR2 FYNNEI.

This rearrangement joins TRBV7-6 to TRBJ1-3; D remains ambiguous. The CDR3 contains 16 residues. The germline gives CDR1 SGHVS, CDR2 FNYEAQ. The V end was cut by 1 base, the J end by 0 bases, with 10 bases between. For the CDR3, the DNA is TGTGCCAGCAGCTTAGAACCGTACAGCTCTGGAAACACCATATATTTT. This gives the protein CASSLEPYSSGNTIYF. The full variable domain, rest sourced from reference TRBV7-6 and TRBJ1-3, is GAGVSQSPRYKVTKRGQDVALRCDPISGHVSLYWYRQALGQGPEFLTYFNYEAQQDKSGLPNDRFSAERPEGSISTLTIQRTEQRDSAMYRCASSLEPYSSGNTIYFGEGSWLTVV.

This chain connects TRBV7-6 to TRBJ2-2, with 9 positions matching TRBD2. V was clipped by 6 bases and J by 7 bases; unmatched bases: 12. CDR1 and CDR2 (germline): SGHVS, FNYEAQ. The CDR3 is 16 amino acids. DNA for the CDR3: TGTGCCAGCAGAAGCCAAGTTAGCGGGAGCGTCGGGGAGCTGTTTTTT. Its protein product is CASRSQVSGSVGELFF. Looking up the rest from reference TRBV7-6 and TRBJ2-2 gives the full variable domain: GAGVSQSPRYKVTKRGQDVALRCDPISGHVSLYWYRQALGQGPEFLTYFNYEAQQDKSGLPNDRFSAERPEGSISTLTIQRTEQRDSAMYRCASRSQVSGSVGELFFGEGSRLTVL.

This clone appeared a single time. The chain combines TRBV11-2 with TRBJ1-1, with D hard to call. The CDR3 runs 14 residues. Germline-derived CDR1 and CDR2 are SGHAT and FQNNGV. Trimming cost V 3 bases and J 1 base, with 9 bases left between them. Here the CDR3 reads CASSFTDGNTEAFF. CDR3 bases: TGTGCCAGCAGCTTCACGGACGGGAACACTGAAGCTTTCTTT.

For the CDR3, the DNA is TGTGCCAGTGGGCCAAACGCAGAGACCCAGTACTTC. This translates into CASGPNAETQYF. This chain joins TRBV2 and TRBJ2-5; D remains ambiguous. V lost 9 bases and J 4 bases, leaving 12 bases between the germline ends. Germline CDR1 reads SNHLY; CDR2 reads FYNNEI. The CDR3 is made up of 12 amino acids.

J is TRBJ1-1 and V is TRBV18, with D possibly being TRBD1 (6 bases). CDR3 length: 15 residues. Germline V gene lookup returns CDR1 KGHSH and CDR2 LQKENI. V was shortened by 3 bases and J by 1 base, with 12 bases between the two germline ends. This CDR3 is CASSPKGGANTEAFF. In DNA form, the CDR3 reads TGTGCCAGCTCACCTAAAGGGGGGGCGAACACTGAAGCTTTCTTT.

The chain has TRBV10-1 and TRBJ2-7; D unresolved. The CDR3 runs 13 residues. CDR1 is WNHNN, CDR2 SYGVQD, per germline (reference sequence). Between the trimmed V and J ends, which lost 5 bases and 6 bases, there was a span of 14 bases. The CDR3 region has the DNA TGCGCCAGCAGTCTCGCCGCTGGGTCCGAGCAGTACTTC. It is translated as CASSLAAGSEQYF.

This sequence joins TRBV5-8 and TRBJ1-2, with 9 bases identical to TRBD1. Germline lookup yields CDR1 SGHTS and CDR2 YDEGEE. The CDR3 sequence is 14 residues long. V was pared by 4 bases and J by 2 bases, with 3 bases of the junction left unmatched. CDR3 sequence reads: CASSIGQGNYGYTF. As DNA, the CDR3 is TGTGCCAGCAGCATCGGACAGGGGAACTATGGCTACACCTTC.

The rearrangement links TRBV28 to TRBJ2-1; TRBD1 aligns across 8 bases. Unmatched junction bases numbered 22, after V lost 6 bases and J lost 12 bases. This CDR3 is built from 17 residues. Per the germline V gene, CDR1 is MDHEN and CDR2 is SYDVKM. CDR3 protein: CASRQQGAVDRVGGQFF. DNA for the CDR3: TGTGCCAGCAGACAGCAGGGGGCTGTCGACCGAGTGGGTGGGCAGTTCTTC.

This clone turned up a few times. The chain carries TRBV19 and TRBJ1-4; D not resolved. The CDR3 extends over 16 amino acids. Trimming took off 0 bases at V and 4 bases at J, with 12 bases between the two ends. Germline CDR1 LNHDA, CDR2 SQIVND (reference sequence). In DNA form, the CDR3 reads TGTGCCAGTAGTATAGACTTACTACGGAATAATGAAAAACTGTTTTTT. Its translation is CASSIDLLRNNEKLFF.

This clone was counted once. J is TRBJ2-5 and V is TRBV28; D might be TRBD1 (8 bases). CDR1 and CDR2 from the germline V gene are MDHEN and SYDVKM. The V gene lost 7 bases and the J gene lost 0 bases, with 21 bases spanning the gap. The CDR3 contains 17 residues. The CDR3 is CASTIRPQGGYQETQYF. The CDR3 DNA is TGTGCCAGCACTATCAGGCCACAGGGGGGGTACCAAGAGACCCAGTACTTC.

This clone appeared once. The chain uses TRBV9 and TRBJ2-5; TRBD2 agrees at 13 bases. CDR1 and CDR2 from the germline V gene are SGDLS and YYNGEE. The V and J ends lost 3 bases and 5 bases, in that order; junction bases with no gene match: 4. The CDR3 runs 15 residues. This chain's CDR3 is CASSATSGRGETQYF. The CDR3 DNA is TGTGCCAGCAGCGCCACTAGCGGGAGGGGGGAGACCCAGTACTTC.

V usage is TRBV5-1 and J usage is TRBJ1-1, with TRBD1 identical over 7 bases. V shed 3 bases, J shed 1 base, and the junction held 6 bases outside the gene matches. The CDR3 covers 15 residues. Germline values: CDR1 SGHRS, CDR2 YFSETQ. The CDR3 is CASSSRQGRNTEAFF. The CDR3 DNA sequence: TGCGCCAGCAGCTCAAGACAGGGTAGGAACACTGAAGCTTTCTTT.

This clone came up once. Other nucleotide sequences in the sample specify the same CDR3. The V call is TRBV2, the J call TRBJ2-5; D remains unclear. CDR1 is SNHLY and CDR2 is FYNNEI in the germline V gene. The CDR3 totals 14 residues. V was shortened by 3 bases and J by 1 base, with 9 bases between the two germline ends. In nucleotides, the CDR3 is TGTGCCAGCAGTGACGGGCTGCTCCAAGAGACCCAGTACTTC. Translation: CASSDGLLQETQYF.

V and J are TRBV5-1 and TRBJ1-1; TRBD1 is a possible D gene (5 bases). CDR3 size: 15 residues. V dropped 0 bases and J dropped 1 base, with 10 bases sitting between them. Germline lookup yields CDR1 SGHRS and CDR2 YFSETQ. The CDR3: CASSLGGTSNTEAFF. The DNA for the CDR3 is TGCGCCAGCAGCTTGGGCGGGACCTCGAACACTGAAGCTTTCTTT.